This T cell receptor beta chain was sequenced during a study of T cells after yellow fever vaccination. Germline CDR1 is MNHEY and CDR2 is SVGAGI. Trimming cost V 2 bases and J 4 bases, with 14 bases left between them. The CDR3 covers 15 residues. MiXCR was run by TCRdb on the 5' RACE reads, yielding one entry per CDR3 protein. The table lists almost 600,000 distinct CDR3 sequences, about 13% of them singletons. Specimen: PBMCs, collected on the day of the yellow fever booster vaccination. The chain recombines TRBV6-5 with TRBJ1-1; D uncertain. This TCR was sampled from a man between 25 and 39 years old who received the YFV17D yellow fever vaccine. The CDR3 loop is CASSYAARLSTEAFF. DNA of the CDR3: TGTGCCAGCAGTTACGCGGCCAGGCTAAGCACTGAAGCTTTCTTT.